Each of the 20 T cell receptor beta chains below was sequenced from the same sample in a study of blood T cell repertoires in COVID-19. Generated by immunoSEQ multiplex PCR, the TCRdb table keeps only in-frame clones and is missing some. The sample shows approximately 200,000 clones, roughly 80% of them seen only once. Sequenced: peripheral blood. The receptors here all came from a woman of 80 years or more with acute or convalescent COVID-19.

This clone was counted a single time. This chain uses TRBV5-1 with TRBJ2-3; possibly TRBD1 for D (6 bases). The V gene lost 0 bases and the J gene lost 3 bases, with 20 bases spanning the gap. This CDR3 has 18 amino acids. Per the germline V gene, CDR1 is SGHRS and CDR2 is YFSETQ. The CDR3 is CASSLVAWTAMGTDTQYF. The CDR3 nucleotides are TGCGCCAGCAGCTTGGTCGCGTGGACAGCCATGGGTACAGATACGCAGTATTTT.

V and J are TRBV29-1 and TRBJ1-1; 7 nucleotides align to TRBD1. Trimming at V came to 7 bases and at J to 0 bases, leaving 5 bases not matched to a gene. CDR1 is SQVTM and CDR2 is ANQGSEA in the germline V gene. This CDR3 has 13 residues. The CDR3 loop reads CSAGTALNTEAFF. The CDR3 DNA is TGCAGCGCCGGGACAGCCTTGAACACTGAAGCTTTCTTT.

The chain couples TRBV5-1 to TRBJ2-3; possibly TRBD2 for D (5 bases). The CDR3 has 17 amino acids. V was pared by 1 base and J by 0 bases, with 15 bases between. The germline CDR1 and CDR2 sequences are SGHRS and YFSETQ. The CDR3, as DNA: TGCGCCAGCAGCTTGTACCCTAGAGCGGAGAGCACAGATACGCAGTATTTT. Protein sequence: CASSLYPRAESTDTQYF.

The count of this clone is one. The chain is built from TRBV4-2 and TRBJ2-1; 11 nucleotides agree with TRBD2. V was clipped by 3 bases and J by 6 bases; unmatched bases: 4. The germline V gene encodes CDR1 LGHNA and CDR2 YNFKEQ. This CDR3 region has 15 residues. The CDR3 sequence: CASSQETSGINEQFF. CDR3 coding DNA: TGTGCCAGCAGCCAGGAGACTAGCGGGATCAATGAGCAGTTCTTC.

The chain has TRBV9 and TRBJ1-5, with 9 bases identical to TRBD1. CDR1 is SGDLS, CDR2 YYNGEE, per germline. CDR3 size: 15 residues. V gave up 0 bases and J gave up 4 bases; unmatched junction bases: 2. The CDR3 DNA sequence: TGTGCCAGCAGCGTAGGACAGGGGGATAATCAGCCCCAGCATTTT. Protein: CASSVGQGDNQPQHF.

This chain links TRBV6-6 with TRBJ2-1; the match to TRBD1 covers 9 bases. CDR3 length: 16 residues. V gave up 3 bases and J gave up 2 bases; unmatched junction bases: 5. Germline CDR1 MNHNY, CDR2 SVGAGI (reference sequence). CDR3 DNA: TGTGCCAGCAGTTATCCGGGACAGGGCCCCTACAATGAGCAGTTCTTC. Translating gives CASSYPGQGPYNEQFF.

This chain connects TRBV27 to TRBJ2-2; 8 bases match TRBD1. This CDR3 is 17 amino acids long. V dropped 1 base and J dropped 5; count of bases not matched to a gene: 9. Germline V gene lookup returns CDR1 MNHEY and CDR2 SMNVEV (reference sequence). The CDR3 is CASSLYPGGAHTGELFF. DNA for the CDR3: TGTGCCAGCAGTTTATACCCAGGGGGCGCGCATACCGGGGAGCTGTTTTTT.

CDR3 nucleotides: TGTGCCAGCAGTCCTCCGGGACAGGGTTCTCACGAGCAGTACTTC. Protein product: CASSPPGQGSHEQYF. The chain combines TRBV6-6 with TRBJ2-7, with 9 bases lining up with TRBD1. Germline V gives CDR1 MNHNY, CDR2 SVGAGI (reference sequence). The CDR3 runs 15 residues. The V segment lost 5 bases and the J segment 5 bases; nucleotides outside the gene matches: 10.

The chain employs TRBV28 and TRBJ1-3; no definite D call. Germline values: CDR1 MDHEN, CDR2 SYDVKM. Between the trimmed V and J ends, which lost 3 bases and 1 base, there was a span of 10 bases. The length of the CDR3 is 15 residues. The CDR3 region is CASSLARDSGNTIYF. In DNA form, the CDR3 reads TGTGCCAGCAGTTTGGCACGGGATTCTGGAAACACCATATATTTT.

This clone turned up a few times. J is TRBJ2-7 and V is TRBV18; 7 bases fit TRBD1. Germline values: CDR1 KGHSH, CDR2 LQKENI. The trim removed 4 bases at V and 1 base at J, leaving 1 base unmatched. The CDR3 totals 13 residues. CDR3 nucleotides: TGTGCCAGCTCACTGGGACAGTCCTACGAGCAGTACTTC. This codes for CASSLGQSYEQYF.

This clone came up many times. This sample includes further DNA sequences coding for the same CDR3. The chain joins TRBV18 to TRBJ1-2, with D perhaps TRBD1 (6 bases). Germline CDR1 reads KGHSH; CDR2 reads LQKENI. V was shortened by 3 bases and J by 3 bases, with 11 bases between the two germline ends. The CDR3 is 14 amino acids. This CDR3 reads CASSPGAEDYGYTF. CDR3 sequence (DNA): TGTGCCAGCTCACCGGGGGCGGAGGACTATGGCTACACCTTC. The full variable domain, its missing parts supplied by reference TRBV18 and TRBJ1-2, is NAGVMQNPRHLVRRRGQEARLRCSPMKGHSHVYWYRQLPEEGLKFMVYLQKENIIDESGMPKERFSAEFPKEGPSILRIQQVVRGDSAAYFCASSPGAEDYGYTFGSGTRLTVV.

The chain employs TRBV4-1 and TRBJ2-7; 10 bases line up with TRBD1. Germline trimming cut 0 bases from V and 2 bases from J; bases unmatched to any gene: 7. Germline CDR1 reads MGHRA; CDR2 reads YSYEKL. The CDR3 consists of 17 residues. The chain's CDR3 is CASSQEPGTGETYEQYF. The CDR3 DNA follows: TGCGCCAGCAGCCAAGAACCTGGGACAGGGGAAACCTACGAGCAGTACTTC.

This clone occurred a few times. CDR3 amino acids: CASDYSGRANGEQFF. The CDR3, as DNA: TGTGCCAGCGATTATAGCGGGAGGGCCAACGGTGAGCAGTTCTTC. The chain recombines TRBV7-9 with TRBJ2-1; 11 bases are a match to TRBD2. The V segment lost 8 bases and the J segment 9 bases; nucleotides outside the gene matches: 12. Germline-derived CDR1 and CDR2 are SEHNR and FQNEAQ (reference sequence). This CDR3 has 15 amino acids.

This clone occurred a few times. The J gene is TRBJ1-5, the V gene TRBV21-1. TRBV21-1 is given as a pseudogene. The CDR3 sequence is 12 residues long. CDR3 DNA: TGTGCCAGCAGCAAAGTCCACCTTCGGGAGCATTTT. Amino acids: CASSKVHLREHF.

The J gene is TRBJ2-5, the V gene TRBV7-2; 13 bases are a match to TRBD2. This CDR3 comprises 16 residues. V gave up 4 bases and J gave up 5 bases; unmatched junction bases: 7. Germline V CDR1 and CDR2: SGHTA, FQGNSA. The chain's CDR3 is CASSSTSGGAFETQYF. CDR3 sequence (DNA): TGTGCCAGCAGCTCAACTAGCGGGGGGGCTTTTGAGACCCAGTACTTC.

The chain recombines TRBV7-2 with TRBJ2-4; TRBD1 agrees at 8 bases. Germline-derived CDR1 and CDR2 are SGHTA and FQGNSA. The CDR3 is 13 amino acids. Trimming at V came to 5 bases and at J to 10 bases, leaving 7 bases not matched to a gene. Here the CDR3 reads CASSPGQVEIQYF. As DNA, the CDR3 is TGTGCCAGCAGCCCGGGACAGGTTGAGATTCAGTACTTC.

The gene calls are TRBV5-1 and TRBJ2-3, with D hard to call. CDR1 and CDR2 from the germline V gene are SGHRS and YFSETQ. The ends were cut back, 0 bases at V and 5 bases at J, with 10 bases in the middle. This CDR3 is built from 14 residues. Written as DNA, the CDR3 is TGCGCCAGCAGCTTGGATAGAACTTTAGATACGCAGTATTTT. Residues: CASSLDRTLDTQYF.

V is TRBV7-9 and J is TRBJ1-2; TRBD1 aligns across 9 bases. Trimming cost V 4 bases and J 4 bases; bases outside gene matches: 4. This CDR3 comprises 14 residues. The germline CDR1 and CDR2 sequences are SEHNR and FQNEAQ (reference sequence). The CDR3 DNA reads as TGTGCCAGCAGCTCGGGACAGGGTGGCTATGGCTACACCTTC. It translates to CASSSGQGGYGYTF.

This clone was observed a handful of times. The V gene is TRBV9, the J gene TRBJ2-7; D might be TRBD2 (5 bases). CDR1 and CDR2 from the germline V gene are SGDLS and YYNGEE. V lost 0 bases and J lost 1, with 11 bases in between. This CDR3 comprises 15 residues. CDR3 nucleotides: TGTGCCAGCAGCGTAGGAGGGTCCTCTTCCTACGAGCAGTACTTC. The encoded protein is CASSVGGSSSYEQYF.

The chain's CDR3 is CATSRDPGQGAGNTIYF. As DNA, the CDR3 is TGTGCCACCAGCAGAGATCCGGGACAGGGGGCTGGAAACACCATATATTTT. The rearrangement links TRBV15 to TRBJ1-3, with 11 bases fitting TRBD1. Germline V gene lookup returns CDR1 LNHNV and CDR2 YYDKDF (reference sequence). Trimming at V came to 0 bases and at J to 2 bases, leaving 3 bases not matched to a gene. There are 17 residues in the CDR3.